This T cell receptor (beta chain) was found in a study of PD-L1 blockade in urothelial cancer. Study-level background: Of prior chemotherapy regimens, patients had received between 0 and 3. Tumor samples exhibited a median T cell count of some 1,500. Study-wide points: Greater 3-week expansion of tumor-associated blood clones was recorded for durable-benefit patients.

From germline, CDR1 is GTSNPN and CDR2 SVGIG (reference sequence). The CDR3 loop spans 13 amino acids. Between the trimmed V and J ends, which lost 0 bases and 0 bases, there was a span of 6 bases. Every PCR got spiked synthetic TCR analog templates. Some clones are missing from TCRdb's copy, which holds only in-frame ones; the method was immunoSEQ multiplex PCR. The sample holds 1,500 to 2,000 clones, under 35% seen once. As to this clone: Antigen specificity is unknown.

The specimen comprised tumor tissue, sampled before atezolizumab (anti-PD-L1) treatment. The rearrangement links TRBV30 to TRBJ2-7; D unresolved. The clonotype was recovered from a man between 50 and 59 years old with urothelial cancer. The CDR3 bases are TGTGCCTGGAGTGTTTGGGGCTCCTACGAGCAGTACTTC. This sequence encodes CAWSVWGSYEQYF.